The next 25 T cell receptor beta chains were all read from a single sample in a study of blood T cell repertoires in COVID-19. Produced via immunoSEQ multiplex PCR; TCRdb's table is partial and in-frame only. The sample lists some 100,000 clones, around nine tenths occurring once. Sequencing used peripheral blood. The source is a human donor with acute or convalescent COVID-19. The donor label of this sample is uncertain.

The rearrangement links TRBV7-2 to TRBJ1-2, with TRBD1 matching over 7 bases. Germline V gene sequence: CDR1 SGHTA, CDR2 FQGNSA. The CDR3 extends over 14 amino acids. J gave up 2 bases and V 7 bases, and 7 bases lay outside the gene matches. CDR3 loop: CASTSTGANYGYTF. The CDR3, as DNA: TGTGCCAGCACCAGTACAGGGGCCAACTATGGCTACACCTTC.

The rearrangement joins TRBV3-1 (or the pseudogene TRBV3-2) to TRBJ1-2, with TRBD1 matching over 11 bases. Per germline, CDR1 LGHDT and CDR2 YNNKEL (reference sequence). After removal of 4 bases from V and 8 bases from J, the junction contained 12 bases not matched to a gene. CDR3 length: 16 residues. Written as DNA, the CDR3 is TGTGCCAGCAGCCCGGGGACAGGGGGTGGTACTGGCGGCTACACCTTC. This gives the protein CASSPGTGGGTGGYTF.

The chain combines TRBV2 with TRBJ1-3; 7 nucleotides align to TRBD1. With V trimmed by 6 bases and J by 5 bases, 1 base remained unmatched. Germline V CDR1 and CDR2: SNHLY, FYNNEI. The CDR3 extends over 12 amino acids. CDR3 nucleotides: TGTGCCAGCAGGGGACAGAGAAACACCATATATTTT. This translates into CASRGQRNTIYF.

This clone showed up just a few times. The gene calls are TRBV6-5 and TRBJ1-3, with D possibly matching TRBD1 (6 bases). The germline V and J ends were trimmed by 6 bases and 4 bases, with 13 bases remaining between them. Germline assignment: CDR1 MNHEY and CDR2 SVGAGI. The CDR3 covers 14 residues. CDR3 sequence reads: CASSRAGTGNTIYF. For the CDR3, the DNA is TGTGCCAGCAGCCGCGCCGGGACAGGAAACACCATATATTTT.

This clone was detected only once. The rearrangement uses TRBV6-5 and TRBJ1-1; a weak D match, TRBD1 (6 bases). CDR3 length: 12 residues. Trimming removed 6 bases from V and 7 bases from J, with 12 bases in between. In germline, CDR1 is MNHEY, CDR2 SVGAGI. CDR3 DNA sequence: TGTGCCAGCAGCCAGGACAGTCGTGAAGCTTTCTTT. This encodes CASSQDSREAFF.

This clone was counted a single time. V and J are TRBV14 and TRBJ2-1, with 12 bases aligning to TRBD2. Germline V CDR1 and CDR2: SGHDN, FVKESK. The V gene end was trimmed by 0 bases and the J gene end by 0 bases; junction bases not matched to a gene: 3. This CDR3 has 18 amino acids. CDR3 sequence reads: CASSQEGLAGSSYNEQFF. CDR3 coding DNA: TGTGCCAGCAGCCAAGAAGGACTAGCGGGAAGCTCCTACAATGAGCAGTTCTTC.

The genes are TRBV7-2 and TRBJ1-2, with 7 bases matching TRBD1. Per germline, CDR1 SGHTA and CDR2 FQGNSA. This CDR3 is built from 14 residues. J gave up 7 bases and V 4 bases, and 9 bases lay outside the gene matches. Written as DNA, the CDR3 is TGTGCCAGCAGCTCCGACAGGGTTAATGGTGGCTACACCTTC. It is translated as CASSSDRVNGGYTF.

The CDR3 nucleotides are TGTGCCACCAGTGGACGACTAGCCTACGAGCAGTACTTC. It translates to CATSGRLAYEQYF. The rearrangement uses TRBV24-1 and TRBJ2-7; TRBD2 might be the D (6 bases). Trimming pared 5 bases from V and 2 bases from J, leaving 9 bases between. The CDR3 is 13 residues long. Germline-derived CDR1 and CDR2 are KGHDR and SFDVKD.

The V and J genes are TRBV18 and TRBJ1-1; no clear D. Germline lookup yields CDR1 KGHSH and CDR2 LQKENI. The CDR3 covers 15 residues. Between the trimmed V and J ends, which lost 2 bases and 4 bases, there was a span of 14 bases. The CDR3 spells CASSPGLSRSTEAFF. The CDR3 bases are TGTGCCAGCTCACCAGGGTTGAGCCGGAGCACTGAAGCTTTCTTT.

The V and J genes are TRBV7-9 and TRBJ1-3; D unresolved. V was pared by 2 bases and J by 0 bases, with 5 bases between. This CDR3 spans 14 amino acids. Germline values: CDR1 SEHNR, CDR2 FQNEAQ (reference sequence). CDR3 protein: CASSLSSSGNTIYF. The CDR3 DNA reads TGTGCCAGCAGCTTATCGAGCTCTGGAAACACCATATATTTT.

The rearrangement joins TRBV28 to TRBJ2-7, with TRBD1 matching 7 bases. V gave up 1 base and J gave up 6 bases; unmatched junction bases: 3. This CDR3 is 13 amino acids long. The germline gives CDR1 MDHEN, CDR2 SYDVKM. CDR3 nucleotide sequence: TGTGCCAGCAGTTTATTGGACAGGACCGAGCAGTACTTC. Translated, it gives CASSLLDRTEQYF.

The V call is TRBV20-1, the J call TRBJ2-7; TRBD1 aligns across 7 bases. V lost 3 bases and J lost 2; bases outside the gene matches: 4. The CDR3 runs 13 residues. In germline, CDR1 is DFQATT, CDR2 SNEGSKA (reference sequence). The CDR3 loop reads CSASQGQTYEQYF. The DNA of the CDR3 is TGCAGTGCTAGTCAGGGACAGACCTACGAGCAGTACTTC.

This chain uses TRBV7-2 with TRBJ2-5; D not certain. V was clipped by 1 base and J by 5 bases, with 17 bases between them. Germline V CDR1 and CDR2: SGHTA, FQGNSA. The CDR3 runs to 16 residues. Here the CDR3 DNA reads TGTGCCAGCAGCTTAGGTCTCGGTGGTCGCAAGGAGACCCAGTACTTC. Amino acid sequence: CASSLGLGGRKETQYF.

This chain uses TRBV10-3 with TRBJ2-1, with TRBD2 identical over 7 bases. The germline V gene encodes CDR1 ENHRY and CDR2 SYGVKD. Trimming took 6 bases from V and 9 from J; bases not matched to a gene: 8. This CDR3 contains 13 residues. The CDR3 DNA sequence: TGTGCCATCAGCAAGGACTGGGGGGGTGAGCAGTTCTTC. As protein: CAISKDWGGEQFF.

This chain connects TRBV4-1 to TRBJ1-1, with D possibly TRBD1 on 5 matching bases. V gave up 2 bases and J gave up 1 base, with 5 bases separating them. The CDR3 length is 13 residues. Germline CDR1 reads MGHRA; CDR2 reads YSYEKL. CDR3 coding DNA: TGCGCCAGCAGCCAAACAGGGAACACTGAAGCTTTCTTT. It translates to CASSQTGNTEAFF.

This chain joins TRBV28 and TRBJ2-3; 7 positions match TRBD2. Germline loops: CDR1 MDHEN, CDR2 SYDVKM. Unmatched junction bases numbered 11, after V lost 5 bases and J lost 0 bases. The CDR3 covers 17 residues. The DNA for the CDR3 is TGTGCCAGCAGTATGCTTAACGGGGGGACTAGCACAGATACGCAGTATTTT. Its translation is CASSMLNGGTSTDTQYF.

This chain joins TRBV19 and TRBJ2-2; possibly TRBD1 for D (5 bases). Trimming shortened V by 7 bases and J by 5 bases, and 23 bases separated the two germline ends. Per the germline V gene, CDR1 is LNHDA and CDR2 is SQIVND (reference sequence). The CDR3 contains 17 residues. The CDR3 bases are TGTGCCAGTACCCCGGGTAGGGGAAAGAGTAATACCGGGGAGCTGTTTTTT. Amino acid sequence: CASTPGRGKSNTGELFF.

This clone was seen more than once but under ten times. CDR3 bases: TGTGCCAGCAGCTTCACCCGGGAAGGGACTAGCGCTCATTGGGGTACCTACGAGCAGTACTTC. Encoded protein: CASSFTREGTSAHWGTYEQYF. The chain couples TRBV7-3 to TRBJ2-7; TRBD2 matches at 10 bases. V lost 3 bases to trimming and J lost 2 bases; unmatched junction nucleotides: 22. The length of the CDR3 is 21 residues. Per germline, CDR1 SGHTA and CDR2 FQGTGA.

CDR3 sequence reads: CASSDGDRDPGYTF. The CDR3 DNA reads TGTGCCAGCAGTGACGGGGACAGGGATCCTGGCTACACCTTC. The gene calls are TRBV6-1 and TRBJ1-2; TRBD1 matches 9 bases. The CDR3 is made up of 14 amino acids. Per germline, CDR1 MNHNS and CDR2 SASEGT. The ends lost 3 bases at V and 7 bases at J; junction bases unmatched: 6.

J is TRBJ1-2 and V is TRBV9; 11 bases line up with TRBD1. V gave up 2 bases and J gave up 8 bases; unmatched junction bases: 8. The germline CDR1 and CDR2 sequences are SGDLS and YYNGEE. This CDR3 is 15 amino acids long. Here the CDR3 reads CASSVNPGQGDGYTF. The CDR3 DNA reads TGTGCCAGCAGCGTCAACCCGGGACAGGGGGACGGCTACACCTTC.

V and J are TRBV5-1 and TRBJ2-7; TRBD1 matches at 10 bases. This CDR3 contains 20 residues. After removal of 4 bases from V and 6 bases from J, the junction contained 25 bases not matched to a gene. CDR1 is SGHRS, CDR2 YFSETQ, per germline. The CDR3 protein is CASSRGILSGTGDRMGEQYF. The CDR3 DNA reads as TGCGCCAGCAGCCGAGGAATACTATCCGGGACAGGGGACAGAATGGGCGAGCAGTACTTC.

The V gene is TRBV7-9, the J gene TRBJ2-5, with 10 bases fitting TRBD2. Germline-derived CDR1 and CDR2 are SEHNR and FQNEAQ (reference sequence). The CDR3 length is 15 residues. V dropped 1 base and J dropped 4; count of bases not matched to a gene: 3. The CDR3 protein is CASSLVSGGVETQYF. DNA for the CDR3: TGTGCCAGCAGCTTAGTAAGCGGGGGGGTAGAGACCCAGTACTTC.

This clone is a singleton in its sample. The rearrangement uses TRBV2 and TRBJ1-2; D is ambiguous. The CDR3 consists of 13 residues. Germline CDR1 reads SNHLY; CDR2 reads FYNNEI. Trimming stripped 1 base from V and 6 bases from J, with 9 bases between. The CDR3 region is CASSEDYRNGYTF. In DNA, the CDR3 is TGTGCCAGCAGTGAAGACTACCGGAATGGCTACACCTTC.

This chain connects TRBV28 to TRBJ1-6; D is undetermined. Deletions cut 3 bases from V and 7 bases from J, with 7 bases between. Germline V gives CDR1 MDHEN, CDR2 SYDVKM. This CDR3 has 13 amino acids. The CDR3 nucleotides are TGTGCCAGCAGTTTGTCGAGGAATTCACCCCTCCACTTT. Its translation: CASSLSRNSPLHF.

This chain uses TRBV29-1 with TRBJ1-4; no clear D. The CDR3 runs 15 residues. Germline values: CDR1 SQVTM, CDR2 ANQGSEA. V was pared by 3 bases and J by 4 bases, with 15 bases between. CDR3 protein: CSVDGGREDNEKLFF. CDR3 coding DNA: TGCAGCGTTGATGGAGGGCGCGAGGATAATGAAAAACTGTTTTTT.